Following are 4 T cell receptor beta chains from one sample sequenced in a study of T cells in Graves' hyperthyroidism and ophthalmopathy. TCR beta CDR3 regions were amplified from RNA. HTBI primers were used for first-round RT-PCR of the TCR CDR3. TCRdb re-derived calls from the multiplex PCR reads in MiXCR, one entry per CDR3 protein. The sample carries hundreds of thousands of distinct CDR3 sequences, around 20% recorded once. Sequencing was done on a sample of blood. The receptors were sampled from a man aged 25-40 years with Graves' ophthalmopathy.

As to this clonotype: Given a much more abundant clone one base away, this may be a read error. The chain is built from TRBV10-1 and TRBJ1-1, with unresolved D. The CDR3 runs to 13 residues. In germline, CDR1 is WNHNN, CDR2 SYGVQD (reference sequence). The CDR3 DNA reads TGCGCCAGCAGTGAGTCGAGGGCAACTGGAGCTTTCTTT. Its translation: CASSESRATGAFF.

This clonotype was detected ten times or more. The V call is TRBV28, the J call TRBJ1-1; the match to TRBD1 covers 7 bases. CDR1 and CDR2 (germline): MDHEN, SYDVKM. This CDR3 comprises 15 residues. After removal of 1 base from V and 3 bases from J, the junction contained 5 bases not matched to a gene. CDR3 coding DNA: TGTGCCAGCAGTTTATCTTCAGGGGGGTACACTGAAGCTTTCTTT. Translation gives CASSLSSGGYTEAFF.

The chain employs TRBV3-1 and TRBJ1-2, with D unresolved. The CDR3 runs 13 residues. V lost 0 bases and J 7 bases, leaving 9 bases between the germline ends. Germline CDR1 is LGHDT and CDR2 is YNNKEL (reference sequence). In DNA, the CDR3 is TGTGCCAGCAGCCAAGAACGACGCATTGGCTACACCTTC. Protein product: CASSQERRIGYTF.

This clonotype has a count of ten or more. The CDR3 DNA sequence: TGTGCCTGGAGTGTACTAGCGGGGGCCTACAATGAGCAGTTCTTC. Amino acids: CAWSVLAGAYNEQFF. The V and J genes are TRBV30 and TRBJ2-1; 11 positions agree with TRBD2. The junction had 0 bases not matched to a gene; V was cut back by 0 bases and J by 2 bases. Looked up from germline, CDR1 is GTSNPN and CDR2 is SVGIG (reference sequence). This CDR3 spans 15 amino acids.